This TCR beta chain was sequenced for a study of monozygotic twins with inflammatory bowel disease. TCRdb re-called the 5' RACE reads and gives one entry per CDR3 protein, without DNA. There are 330,000 or so distinct CDR3 sequences in the sample, with approximately 2% held by the top ten. The CDR3 length is 14 residues. Germline CDR1 SGHRS, CDR2 YFSETQ. This chain connects TRBV5-1 to TRBJ2-1; TCRdb designates TRBD1, a call that cannot be tested without DNA. This clonotype was sampled from a human donor with ulcerative colitis or Crohn's disease, or a healthy co-twin of an affected twin (not recorded which). The sequenced material came from blood. Here the CDR3 reads CASSLGQWENEQFF. Full variable domain (rest looked up from reference TRBV5-1 and TRBJ2-1): KAGVTQTPRYLIKTRGQQVTLSCSPISGHRSVSWYQQTPGQGLQFLFEYFSETQRNKGNFPGRFSGRQFSNSRSEMNVSTLELGDSALYLCASSLGQWENEQFFGPGTRLTVL.